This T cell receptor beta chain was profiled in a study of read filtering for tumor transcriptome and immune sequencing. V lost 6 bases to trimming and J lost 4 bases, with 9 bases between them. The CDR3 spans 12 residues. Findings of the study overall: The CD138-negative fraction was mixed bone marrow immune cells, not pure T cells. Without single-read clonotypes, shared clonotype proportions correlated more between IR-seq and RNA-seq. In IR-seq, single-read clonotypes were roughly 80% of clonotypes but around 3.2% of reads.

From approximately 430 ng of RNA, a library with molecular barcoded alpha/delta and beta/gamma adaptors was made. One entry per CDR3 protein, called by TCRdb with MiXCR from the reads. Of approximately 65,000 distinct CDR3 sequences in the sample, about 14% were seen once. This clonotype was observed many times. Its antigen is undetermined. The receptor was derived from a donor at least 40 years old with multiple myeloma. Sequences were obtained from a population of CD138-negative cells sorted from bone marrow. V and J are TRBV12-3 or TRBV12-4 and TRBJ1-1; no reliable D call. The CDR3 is CASRLEATEAFF. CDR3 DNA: TGTGCCAGCAGGCTCGAGGCCACTGAAGCTTTCTTT.